Described below is a single TCR beta chain sequence and its context. Antigen: not known. A junction end diverges from the germline sequence, so it may reflect a read error. The sample comes from a study of tumor-infiltrating lymphocytes in primary liver carcinoma. As for the study in general: These were node-negative, non-metastatic T1-T3 tumors of roughly 4.2 to 11 cm. The study's findings and limits: Blood's top-250-clone fraction was significantly lower than that of tumors (p = 0.039). Tumor-adjacent and tumor-blood pairs shared less of their repertoires than tumor region pairs shared.

From 400 to 500 ng total RNA, TCR beta cDNA was generated with a primer in the constant region. Each TCR beta library was derived from three nested multiplex PCR rounds that employed slightly modified ARM-PCR. Primers for the first two PCR rounds were TRBV1-TRBV30 forward primers and a C-beta reverse primer (around 11 cycles per round). TCRdb reprocessed the multiplex PCR reads with MiXCR, giving one entry per CDR3 protein. The sample has over 75,000 distinct CDR3 sequences; roughly 70% are singletons. The germline gives CDR1 LGHNA, CDR2 YNFKEQ. The CDR3 covers 14 residues. RNA and DNA were co-extracted from about 20-30 mg of unsorted bulk tissue.

Material for sequencing was tumor-adjacent normal liver tissue. The gene calls are TRBV4-2 and TRBJ2-1; TRBD2 is a possible D gene (5 bases). The TCR was taken from a man aged 40-49 years with primary liver carcinoma and hepatitis B virus infection. CDR3 sequence reads: CTSSQEPEGSEQFF. Here the CDR3 DNA reads TGTACCAGCAGTCAAGAACCAGAGGGAAGTGAGCAGTTCTTC.